This TCR beta chain was identified in a study of blood T cell repertoires in COVID-19. Study overall: The origin of the acute and convalescent COVID-19 samples was the United States, Italy and Spain.

After removal of 4 bases from V and 2 bases from J, the junction contained 13 bases not matched to a gene. The CDR3 runs 18 residues. In germline, CDR1 is SGHTA, CDR2 FQGNSA. Per the original methods: Reference gene primer amplification in the assay estimated nucleated cell counts. The protocol was immunoSEQ multiplex PCR, while the TCRdb copy is restricted to in-frame clones and leaves out a portion. Clone size and V and J calls were adopted from that table, with D and trimming inferred from the DNA. The sample has roughly 190,000 clones, over 70% seen once. The source is a man aged 45 to 65 with active or convalescent COVID-19. This rearrangement joins TRBV7-2 to TRBJ1-3; 8 bases agree with TRBD1. Sample: peripheral blood. DNA of the CDR3: TGTGCCAGCAGCTCCACTCTTATTTTACAGGGGGCTGGAAACACCATATATTTT. Amino acids: CASSSTLILQGAGNTIYF.